This entry describes one TCR beta chain. Among Cohort 3 donors, those recovered had two negative PCRs, clearance, or symptom resolution. TCRdb's copy holds only in-frame clones and misses some; the assay was immunoSEQ multiplex PCR. The profile shows around 280,000 clones, under 90% of them singletons. These data come from a study of blood T cell repertoires in COVID-19. Study context: In each case, the material was cDNA or gDNA derived from T cells, B-cell-depleted T cells, or PBMCs.

The V gene lost 8 bases and the J gene lost 8 bases, with 16 bases spanning the gap. Germline loops: CDR1 MNHEY, CDR2 SMNVEV (reference sequence). This CDR3 is built from 13 residues. This sequence originates from a woman in her 40s who had recovered from COVID-19. V usage is TRBV27 and J usage is TRBJ2-1, with D perhaps matching TRBD2 (5 bases). What was sequenced was PBMCs or T cells enriched from blood (not recorded which). The CDR3 DNA follows: TGTGCCAGCCGACGCCTGACGGAGGATGAGCAGTTCTTC. It translates to CASRRLTEDEQFF.